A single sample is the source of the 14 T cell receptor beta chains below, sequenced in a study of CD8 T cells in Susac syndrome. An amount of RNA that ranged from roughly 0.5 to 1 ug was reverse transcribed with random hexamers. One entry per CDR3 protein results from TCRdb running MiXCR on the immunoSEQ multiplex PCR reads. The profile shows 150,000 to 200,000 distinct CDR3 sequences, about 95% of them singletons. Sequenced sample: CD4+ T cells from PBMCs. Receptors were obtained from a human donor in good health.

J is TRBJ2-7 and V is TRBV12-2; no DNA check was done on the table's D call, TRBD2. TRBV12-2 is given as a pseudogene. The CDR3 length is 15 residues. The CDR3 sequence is CASRSPPSSSYEQYF. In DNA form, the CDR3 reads TGTGCAAGTCGCTCCCCTCCTTCGAGCTCCTACGAGCAGTACTTC.

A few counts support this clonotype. In DNA form, the CDR3 reads TGTGCCAGCAGGCGACTAGCGGGACCTTACGAGCAGTACTTC. It is translated as CASRRLAGPYEQYF. The chain uses TRBV11-2 and TRBJ2-7; TRBD2 matches 11 bases. V shed 6 bases, J shed 4 bases, and the junction held 5 bases outside the gene matches. Germline V lookup: CDR1 SGHAT, CDR2 FQNNGV. This CDR3 has 14 residues.

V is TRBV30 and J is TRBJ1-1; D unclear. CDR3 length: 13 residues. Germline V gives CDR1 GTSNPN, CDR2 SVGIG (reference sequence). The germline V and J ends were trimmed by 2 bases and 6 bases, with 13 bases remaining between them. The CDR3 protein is CAWSIGLGSEAFF. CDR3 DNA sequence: TGTGCCTGGAGTATCGGACTTGGGTCTGAAGCTTTCTTT.

CDR3 nucleotides: TGTGCCTGGAGTGTAAACTTCAAGGCCGGGGAGCTGTTTTTT. Residues: CAWSVNFKAGELFF. The chain has TRBV30 and TRBJ2-2, with unresolved D. Germline V gives CDR1 GTSNPN, CDR2 SVGIG (reference sequence). Trimming cost V 0 bases and J 6 bases, with 11 bases left between them. The CDR3 covers 14 residues.

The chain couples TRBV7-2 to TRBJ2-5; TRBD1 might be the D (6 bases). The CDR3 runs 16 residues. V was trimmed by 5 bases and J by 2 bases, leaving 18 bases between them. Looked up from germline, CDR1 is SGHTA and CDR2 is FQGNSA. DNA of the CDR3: TGTGCCAGCAGCAGTCCCGGGACACTTGGACAAGAGACCCAGTACTTC. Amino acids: CASSSPGTLGQETQYF. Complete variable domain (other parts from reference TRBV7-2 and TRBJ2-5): GAGVSQSPSNKVTEKGKDVELRCDPISGHTALYWYRQSLGQGLEFLIYFQGNSAPDKSGLPSDRFSAERTGGSVSTLTIQRTQQEDSAVYLCASSSPGTLGQETQYFGPGTRLLVL.

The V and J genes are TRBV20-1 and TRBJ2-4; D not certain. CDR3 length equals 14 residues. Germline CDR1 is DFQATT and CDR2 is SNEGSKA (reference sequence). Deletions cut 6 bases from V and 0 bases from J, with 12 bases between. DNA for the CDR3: TGCAGTGCATATGGCGGAATAGCCAAAAACATTCAGTACTTC. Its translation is CSAYGGIAKNIQYF.

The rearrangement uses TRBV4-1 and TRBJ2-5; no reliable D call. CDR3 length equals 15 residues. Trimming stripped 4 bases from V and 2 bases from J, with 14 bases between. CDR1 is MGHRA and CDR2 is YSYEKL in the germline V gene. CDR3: CASSPHSERQETQYF. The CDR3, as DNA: TGCGCCAGCAGCCCACATTCGGAACGTCAAGAGACCCAGTACTTC.

CDR3 coding DNA: TGTGCCAGCAGTTGGCCGGGACGGGGTACAGATACGCAGTATTTT. This gives the protein CASSWPGRGTDTQYF. The rearrangement links TRBV27 to TRBJ2-3, with D tentatively TRBD1 or TRBD2 (5 bases each). CDR1 is MNHEY, CDR2 SMNVEV, per germline (reference sequence). The V gene lost 4 bases and the J gene lost 3 bases, with 14 bases spanning the gap. The CDR3 spans 15 residues.

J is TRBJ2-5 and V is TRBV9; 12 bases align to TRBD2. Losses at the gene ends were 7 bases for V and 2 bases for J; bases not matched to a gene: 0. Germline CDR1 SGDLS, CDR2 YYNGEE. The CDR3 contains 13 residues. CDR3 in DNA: TGTGCCAGCGGACTAGCGGGGCAAGAGACCCAGTACTTC. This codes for CASGLAGQETQYF.

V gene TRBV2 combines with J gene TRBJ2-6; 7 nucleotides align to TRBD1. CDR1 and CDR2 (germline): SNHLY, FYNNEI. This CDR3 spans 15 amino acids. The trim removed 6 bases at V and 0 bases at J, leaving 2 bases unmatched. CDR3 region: CASRRDSSGANVLTF. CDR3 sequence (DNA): TGTGCCAGCAGACGGGACAGCTCTGGGGCCAACGTCCTGACTTTC. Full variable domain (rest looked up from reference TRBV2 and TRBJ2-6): EPEVTQTPSHQVTQMGQEVILRCVPISNHLYFYWYRQILGQKVEFLVSFYNNEISEKSEIFDDQFSVERPDGSNFTLKIRSTKLEDSAMYFCASRRDSSGANVLTFGAGSRLTVL.

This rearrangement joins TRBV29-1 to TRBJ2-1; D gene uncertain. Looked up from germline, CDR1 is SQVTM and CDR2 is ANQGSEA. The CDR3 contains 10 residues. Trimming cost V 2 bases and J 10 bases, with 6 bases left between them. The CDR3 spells CSVESGEQFF. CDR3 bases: TGCAGCGTTGAATCCGGCGAGCAGTTCTTC.

CDR3 sequence: CASSPGYGYEQYF. CDR3 sequence (DNA): TGTGCCAGCTCACCGGGTTATGGGTACGAGCAGTACTTC. V gene TRBV18 combines with J gene TRBJ2-7, with D uncertain. CDR3 length equals 13 residues. Trimming removed 3 bases at V and 4 bases at J, with 10 bases between. Germline CDR1 reads KGHSH; CDR2 reads LQKENI.

CDR3 nucleotide sequence: TGTGCCAGCAGCCGCAGCGGACAGGGGGGCTACACCTTC. Residues: CASSRSGQGGYTF. This chain joins TRBV5-4 and TRBJ1-2, with TRBD1 matching 9 bases. CDR3 length equals 13 residues. Germline CDR1 SGHNT, CDR2 YYREEE (reference sequence). The trim removed 4 bases at V and 8 bases at J, leaving 6 bases unmatched. Full variable domain (missing parts from reference TRBV5-4 and TRBJ1-2): ETGVTQSPTHLIKTRGQQVTLRCSSQSGHNTVSWYQQALGQGPQFIFQYYREEENGRGNFPPRFSGLQFPNYSSELNVNALELDDSALYLCASSRSGQGGYTFGSGTRLTVV.

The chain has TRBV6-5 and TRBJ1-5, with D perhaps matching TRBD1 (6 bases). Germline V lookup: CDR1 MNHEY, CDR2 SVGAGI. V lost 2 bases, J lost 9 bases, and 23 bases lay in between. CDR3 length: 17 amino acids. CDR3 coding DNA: TGTGCCAGCAGTTACCCTGTCGACAGGTCCCTCTCGGGGCCCCAGCATTTT. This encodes CASSYPVDRSLSGPQHF.